The 10 T cell receptor beta chains below come from one sample, sequenced in a study of blood T cell repertoires in COVID-19. Method: immunoSEQ multiplex PCR; TCRdb's copy keeps in-frame clones and lacks some. The data show hundreds of thousands of clones, around nine tenths seen once. Sequenced: peripheral blood. Source of these receptors: a woman aged 60-75 years with COVID-19, enrolled during active disease.

The rearrangement links TRBV6-5 to TRBJ1-2, with D perhaps TRBD1 (5 bases). V dropped 2 bases and J dropped 5 bases, with 6 bases sitting between them. The CDR3 totals 12 residues. The germline V gene encodes CDR1 MNHEY and CDR2 SVGAGI. CDR3 protein: CASSYQGYGYTF. The DNA for the CDR3 is TGTGCCAGCAGTTACCAGGGTTATGGCTACACCTTC.

V and J are TRBV30 and TRBJ1-3; no clear D gene. With 2 bases removed from V and 0 bases from J, the gap between germline ends came to 14 bases. CDR1 is GTSNPN and CDR2 is SVGIG in the germline V gene (reference sequence). The CDR3 is made up of 16 amino acids. The CDR3 sequence is CAWSPLGGFSGNTIYF. DNA for the CDR3: TGTGCCTGGAGTCCCCTTGGAGGGTTCTCTGGAAACACCATATATTTT. The variable domain in full, with the rest retrieved from reference TRBV30 and TRBJ1-3, is SQTIHQWPATLVQPVGSPLSLECTVEGTSNPNLYWYRQAAGRGLQLLFYSVGIGQISSEVPQNLSASRPQDRQFILSSKKLLLSDSGFYLCAWSPLGGFSGNTIYFGEGSWLTVV.

The count of this clone is one. The genes are TRBV6-2 or TRBV6-3 and TRBJ1-1; TRBD1 is a possible D gene (6 bases). V lost 5 bases and J lost 3, with 16 bases in between. The CDR3 sequence is 15 residues long. Germline CDR1 MNHEY, CDR2 SVGEGT. The CDR3 is CASSTRQVWYTEAFF. In DNA form, the CDR3 reads TGTGCCAGCAGTACCAGACAGGTTTGGTACACTGAAGCTTTCTTT.

The chain uses TRBV2 and TRBJ2-1; no clear D. The CDR3 covers 11 residues. CDR1 SNHLY and CDR2 FYNNEI come from the germline V gene. Between the trimmed V and J ends, which lost 9 bases and 6 bases, there was a span of 9 bases. In DNA, the CDR3 is TGTGCCAGTGTCCCGGGCAATGAGCAGTTCTTC. It is translated as CASVPGNEQFF. Combining the CDR3 with reference TRBV2 and TRBJ2-1 gives the whole variable domain EPEVTQTPSHQVTQMGQEVILRCVPISNHLYFYWYRQILGQKVEFLVSFYNNEISEKSEIFDDQFSVERPDGSNFTLKIRSTKLEDSAMYFCASVPGNEQFFGPGTRLTVL.

V is TRBV27 and J is TRBJ2-2; 11 bases line up with TRBD2. CDR1 and CDR2 (germline): MNHEY, SMNVEV (reference sequence). V lost 5 bases, J lost 4 bases, and 6 bases stayed unmatched. This CDR3 is 16 amino acids long. CDR3 protein: CASSVSGGEFTGELFF. The CDR3 bases are TGTGCCAGCAGTGTTAGCGGGGGGGAATTCACCGGGGAGCTGTTTTTT.

V usage is TRBV6-5 and J usage is TRBJ1-2; 11 bases fit TRBD1. V lost 6 bases and J lost 1; bases outside the gene matches: 1. The germline gives CDR1 MNHEY, CDR2 SVGAGI. The CDR3 contains 14 residues. The CDR3 nucleotides are TGTGCCAGCAGGGGACAGGGGGGTAACTATGGCTACACCTTC. Translation gives CASRGQGGNYGYTF.

V is TRBV5-4 and J is TRBJ2-2; 10 positions match TRBD2. Germline V gene sequence: CDR1 SGHNT, CDR2 YYREEE (reference sequence). V shed 1 base and J 6 bases; nucleotides not matched to a gene: 6. The CDR3 is made up of 16 amino acids. The DNA for the CDR3 is TGTGCCAGCAGCTTGAGGAGCGGGGGGGCCCCCGGGGAGCTGTTTTTT. Its translation is CASSLRSGGAPGELFF.

This chain connects TRBV6-4 to TRBJ2-7; 8 nucleotides match TRBD1. CDR1 and CDR2 from the germline V gene are MRHNA and SNTAGT. CDR3 length: 15 amino acids. Trimming removed 6 bases from V and 3 bases from J; junction bases left unmatched: 10. The CDR3 here is CASSVRQGLGYEQYF. CDR3 DNA sequence: TGTGCCAGCAGCGTGAGACAGGGGTTGGGCTACGAGCAGTACTTC.

This chain joins TRBV12-3 or TRBV12-4 and TRBJ2-7; a possible D gene is TRBD2 (5 bases). Trimming cost V 4 bases and J 4 bases, with 8 bases left between them. This CDR3 has 12 amino acids. CDR3 in amino acids: CASSSGGYEQYF. In DNA form, the CDR3 reads TGTGCCAGCAGTTCAGGAGGATACGAGCAGTACTTC.

This rearrangement joins TRBV7-9 to TRBJ1-1; D possibly corresponds to TRBD1 (5 bases). The CDR3 runs to 16 residues. CDR1 is SEHNR and CDR2 is FQNEAQ in the germline V gene (reference sequence). V was cut by 2 bases and J by 3 bases, with 16 bases left in between. CDR3 nucleotide sequence: TGTGCCAGCAGCTTAACCGCCGGGGGACGGCACACTGAAGCTTTCTTT. Residues: CASSLTAGGRHTEAFF. Complete variable domain (other parts from reference TRBV7-9 and TRBJ1-1): DTGVSQNPRHKITKRGQNVTFRCDPISEHNRLYWYRQTLGQGPEFLTYFQNEAQLEKSRLLSDRFSAERPKGSFSTLEIQRTEQGDSAMYLCASSLTAGGRHTEAFFGQGTRLTVV.